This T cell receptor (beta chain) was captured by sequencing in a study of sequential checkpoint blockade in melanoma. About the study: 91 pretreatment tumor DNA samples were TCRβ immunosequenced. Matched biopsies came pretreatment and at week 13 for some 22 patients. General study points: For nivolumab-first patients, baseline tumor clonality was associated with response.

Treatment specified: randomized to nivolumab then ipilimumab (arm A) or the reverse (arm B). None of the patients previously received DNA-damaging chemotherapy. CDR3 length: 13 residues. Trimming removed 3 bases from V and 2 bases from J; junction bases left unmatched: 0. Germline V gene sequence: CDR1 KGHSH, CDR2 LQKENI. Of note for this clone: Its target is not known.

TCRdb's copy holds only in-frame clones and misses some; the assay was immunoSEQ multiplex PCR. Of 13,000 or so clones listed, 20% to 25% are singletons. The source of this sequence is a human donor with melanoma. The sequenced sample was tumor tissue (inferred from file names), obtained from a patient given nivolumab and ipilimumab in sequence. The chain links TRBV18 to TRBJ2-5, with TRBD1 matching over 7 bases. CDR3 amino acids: CASSPGQQETQYF. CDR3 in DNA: TGTGCCAGCTCACCGGGACAGCAAGAGACCCAGTACTTC.